The 4 T cell receptor beta chains in this list originate from one sample, sequenced in a study of T cells after yellow fever vaccination. TCRdb re-analysed the 5' RACE reads in MiXCR, keeping a single row per CDR3 protein. The data show around 320,000 distinct CDR3 sequences, with about 10% seen just once and less than 3.5% held by the top ten. The sample in question was CD4+ T cells sorted from PBMCs, obtained 45 days after the yellow fever booster vaccination. These receptors originate from a man aged 18 to 30 who received the YFV17D yellow fever vaccine.

The chain links TRBV10-3 to TRBJ2-3, with D perhaps matching TRBD2 (5 bases). V lost 0 bases and J 2 bases, leaving 9 bases between the germline ends. The CDR3 has 15 amino acids. Per germline, CDR1 ENHRY and CDR2 SYGVKD. CDR3 loop: CAISESSGYTDTQYF. CDR3 in DNA: TGTGCCATCAGTGAGTCATCGGGGTACACAGATACGCAGTATTTT.

The chain uses TRBV7-2 and TRBJ1-2; TRBD1 matches at 8 bases. Germline CDR1 reads SGHTA; CDR2 reads FQGNSA. Trimming at V came to 5 bases and at J to 7 bases, leaving 6 bases not matched to a gene. This CDR3 spans 13 amino acids. CDR3 nucleotides: TGTGCCAGCAGCGCCGACAGGGGAGTTGGCTACACCTTC. Amino acid sequence: CASSADRGVGYTF.

This clonotype was seen many times. The chain is built from TRBV3-1 and TRBJ2-5; no clear D. Germline CDR1 LGHDT, CDR2 YNNKEL (reference sequence). Trimming left V 1 base short and J 7 bases short, with 4 bases between. The CDR3 totals 11 residues. CDR3 bases: TGTGCCAGCAGCCAAGGGCCGACCCAGTACTTC. Protein sequence: CASSQGPTQYF.

This clonotype has more than one count but fewer than ten. The chain is built from TRBV20-1 and TRBJ2-2; 9 bases match TRBD2. The length of the CDR3 is 18 residues. The ends lost 2 bases at V and 7 bases at J; junction bases unmatched: 17. Germline lookup yields CDR1 DFQATT and CDR2 SNEGSKA (reference sequence). The DNA of the CDR3 is TGCAGTGCTAGACCACCTATTGGGACTAGCCTAAGGGGCGGGGAGCTGTTTTTT. Protein sequence: CSARPPIGTSLRGGELFF.